One sample yielded the 15 T cell receptor beta chains listed below, sequenced in a study of cytomegalovirus exposure and HLA in healthy donors. TCRdb keeps only in-frame clones here, not all; method: immunoSEQ multiplex PCR. The table shows 130,000 to 150,000 clones, with roughly 90% occurring only once. Sequenced sample: PBMCs. These receptors were taken from a man younger than 35 in good health and CMV-seropositive.

The chain links TRBV28 to TRBJ1-5; 7 bases map to TRBD1. Germline V gene sequence: CDR1 MDHEN, CDR2 SYDVKM. CDR3 length: 15 residues. V gave up 6 bases and J gave up 4 bases; unmatched junction bases: 9. Here the CDR3 reads CASSRDRVLNQPQHF. The CDR3 DNA sequence: TGTGCCAGCAGCCGGGACAGAGTGTTAAATCAGCCCCAGCATTTT.

The chain is built from TRBV19 and TRBJ2-1, with 13 bases aligning to TRBD2. This CDR3 is built from 17 residues. Germline lookup yields CDR1 LNHDA and CDR2 SQIVND (reference sequence). Germline trimming cut 4 bases from V and 7 bases from J; bases unmatched to any gene: 10. The DNA of the CDR3 is TGTGCCAGTAGTACCCTTTTCCCACTAGCGGGAGGGAATGAGCAGTTCTTC. Translation: CASSTLFPLAGGNEQFF.

This chain joins TRBV9 and TRBJ2-1, with 7 positions matching TRBD2. Losses at the gene ends were 6 bases for V and 0 bases for J; bases not matched to a gene: 6. Per germline, CDR1 SGDLS and CDR2 YYNGEE. The CDR3 has 15 residues. The CDR3 coding sequence is TGTGCCAGCACCCAAGGCGGGAGCTCCTACAATGAGCAGTTCTTC. This encodes CASTQGGSSYNEQFF.

The rearrangement links TRBV30 to TRBJ1-2, with a weak D call TRBD1 (6 bases). CDR3 length: 12 residues. Between the trimmed V and J ends, which lost 0 bases and 5 bases, there was a span of 7 bases. CDR1 and CDR2 (germline): GTSNPN, SVGIG (reference sequence). CDR3 in amino acids: CAWSVTGYGYTF. CDR3 in DNA: TGTGCCTGGAGTGTCACAGGGTATGGCTACACCTTC. Drawing the rest from reference TRBV30 and TRBJ1-2, the complete variable domain is SQTIHQWPATLVQPVGSPLSLECTVEGTSNPNLYWYRQAAGRGLQLLFYSVGIGQISSEVPQNLSASRPQDRQFILSSKKLLLSDSGFYLCAWSVTGYGYTFGSGTRLTVV.

V is TRBV7-6 and J is TRBJ2-6; 9 bases are shared with TRBD1. Germline trimming cut 1 base from V and 2 bases from J; bases unmatched to any gene: 3. The CDR3 is 17 residues long. CDR1 and CDR2 (germline): SGHVS, FNYEAQ. The CDR3 DNA is TGTGCCAGCAGCTTAGTAACAGGGGGCACTGGGGCCAACGTCCTGACTTTC. Protein product: CASSLVTGGTGANVLTF. Together with reference TRBV7-6 and TRBJ2-6, the CDR3 gives the full variable domain: GAGVSQSPRYKVTKRGQDVALRCDPISGHVSLYWYRQALGQGPEFLTYFNYEAQQDKSGLPNDRFSAERPEGSISTLTIQRTEQRDSAMYRCASSLVTGGTGANVLTFGAGSRLTVL.

The rearrangement links TRBV7-3 to TRBJ2-1; TRBD2 is a possible D gene (5 bases). Germline-derived CDR1 and CDR2 are SGHTA and FQGTGA. Trimming removed 5 bases from V and 0 bases from J, with 11 bases in between. The CDR3 covers 15 residues. The CDR3, as DNA: TGTGCCAGCAGCCCGACTACTAGCTCCTACAATGAGCAGTTCTTC. Protein sequence: CASSPTTSSYNEQFF. The whole variable domain, remainder taken from reference TRBV7-3 and TRBJ2-1, is GAGVSQTPSNKVTEKGKYVELRCDPISGHTALYWYRQSLGQGPEFLIYFQGTGAADDSGLPNDRFFAVRPEGSVSTLKIQRTERGDSAVYLCASSPTTSSYNEQFFGPGTRLTVL.

The chain combines TRBV6-1 with TRBJ1-4, with 8 bases fitting TRBD1. This CDR3 spans 15 amino acids. Germline lookup yields CDR1 MNHNS and CDR2 SASEGT. J gave up 6 bases and V 6 bases, and 9 bases lay outside the gene matches. The CDR3: CASSLDYRGDEKLFF. CDR3 bases: TGTGCCAGCAGCCTAGACTACAGGGGGGATGAAAAACTGTTTTTT.

The V and J genes are TRBV11-2 and TRBJ2-3, with no clear D. Trimming took off 5 bases at V and 2 bases at J, with 5 bases between the two ends. The length of the CDR3 is 12 residues. Looked up from germline, CDR1 is SGHAT and CDR2 is FQNNGV. The DNA for the CDR3 is TGTGCCAGCAGCCCTTCCACAGATACGCAGTATTTT. This gives the protein CASSPSTDTQYF.

V and J are TRBV11-2 and TRBJ2-7, with 8 bases lining up with TRBD2. The CDR3 consists of 16 residues. The germline V gene encodes CDR1 SGHAT and CDR2 FQNNGV. The trim removed 1 base at V and 4 bases at J, leaving 9 bases unmatched. The CDR3 coding sequence is TGTGCCAGCAGCTTAGGCTTCGAGCGGGAGTTTTACGAGCAGTACTTC. Its translation: CASSLGFEREFYEQYF. Using reference TRBV11-2 and TRBJ2-7 for the parts outside the CDR3, the full variable domain is EAGVAQSPRYKIIEKRQSVAFWCNPISGHATLYWYQQILGQGPKLLIQFQNNGVVDDSQLPKDRFSAERLKGVDSTLKIQPAKLEDSAVYLCASSLGFEREFYEQYFGPGTRLTVT.

The V call is TRBV6-5, the J call TRBJ1-4, with no clear D. The CDR3 runs 14 residues. With 3 bases removed from V and 2 bases from J, the gap between germline ends came to 7 bases. Germline CDR1 MNHEY, CDR2 SVGAGI. CDR3 sequence (DNA): TGTGCCAGCAGTTATCACGGGACTAATGAAAAACTGTTTTTT. It specifies CASSYHGTNEKLFF.

This clone was observed a few times. This rearrangement joins TRBV7-2 to TRBJ1-2; TRBD1 matches at 7 bases. CDR1 and CDR2 (germline): SGHTA, FQGNSA. This CDR3 is built from 14 residues. V shed 1 base and J 8 bases; nucleotides not matched to a gene: 7. CDR3 residues: CASSLERGQEGYTF. The CDR3, as DNA: TGTGCCAGCAGCTTAGAAAGGGGGCAGGAAGGCTACACCTTC. The full variable domain, rest sourced from reference TRBV7-2 and TRBJ1-2, is GAGVSQSPSNKVTEKGKDVELRCDPISGHTALYWYRQSLGQGLEFLIYFQGNSAPDKSGLPSDRFSAERTGGSVSTLTIQRTQQEDSAVYLCASSLERGQEGYTFGSGTRLTVV.

This clone has a single count. This chain joins TRBV5-6 and TRBJ2-7; no firm D call. The CDR3 is 12 residues long. Germline CDR1 reads SGHDT; CDR2 reads YYEEEE. Trimming pared 2 bases from V and 6 bases from J, leaving 9 bases between. CDR3 bases: TGTGCCAGCAGCTTACAGATCTCCGAGCAGTACTTC. It encodes CASSLQISEQYF. Looking up the rest from reference TRBV5-6 and TRBJ2-7 gives the full variable domain: DAGVTQSPTHLIKTRGQQVTLRCSPKSGHDTVSWYQQALGQGPQFIFQYYEEEERQRGNFPDRFSGHQFPNYSSELNVNALLLGDSALYLCASSLQISEQYFGPGTRLTVT.

The V gene is TRBV6-1, the J gene TRBJ1-1, with a possible D match to TRBD1 (6 bases). The V end lost 11 bases, the J end lost 1 base, and 14 bases lay between the germline ends. CDR1 MNHNS and CDR2 SASEGT come from the germline V gene. This CDR3 contains 13 residues. Here the CDR3 reads CASGTLENTEAFF. The DNA of the CDR3 is TGTGCCTCCGGGACACTAGAGAACACTGAAGCTTTCTTT.

As to this clone: A junction boundary mismatches the germline segment, possibly from a read error. The chain joins TRBV4-1 to TRBJ1-2; the D is unclear. The germline V gene encodes CDR1 MGHRA and CDR2 YSYEKL. The CDR3 spans 13 residues. The CDR3 loop reads CASSQASADHYTF. CDR3 in DNA: TGCGCCAGCAGTCAAGCAAGTGCAGATCACTACACCTTC.

The rearrangement links TRBV19 to TRBJ1-5; tentative D call: TRBD1 (5 bases). CDR3 length: 15 amino acids. V lost 2 bases, J lost 0 bases, and 8 bases lay in between. Germline-derived CDR1 and CDR2 are LNHDA and SQIVND (reference sequence). CDR3 nucleotide sequence: TGTGCCAGTAGTATAAGCAGGGATAGCAATCAGCCCCAGCATTTT. Protein: CASSISRDSNQPQHF. The full variable domain, with the rest looked up from reference TRBV19 and TRBJ1-5, is DGGITQSPKYLFRKEGQNVTLSCEQNLNHDAMYWYRQDPGQGLRLIYYSQIVNDFQKGDIAEGYSVSREKKESFPLTVTSAQKNPTAFYLCASSISRDSNQPQHFGDGTRLSIL.